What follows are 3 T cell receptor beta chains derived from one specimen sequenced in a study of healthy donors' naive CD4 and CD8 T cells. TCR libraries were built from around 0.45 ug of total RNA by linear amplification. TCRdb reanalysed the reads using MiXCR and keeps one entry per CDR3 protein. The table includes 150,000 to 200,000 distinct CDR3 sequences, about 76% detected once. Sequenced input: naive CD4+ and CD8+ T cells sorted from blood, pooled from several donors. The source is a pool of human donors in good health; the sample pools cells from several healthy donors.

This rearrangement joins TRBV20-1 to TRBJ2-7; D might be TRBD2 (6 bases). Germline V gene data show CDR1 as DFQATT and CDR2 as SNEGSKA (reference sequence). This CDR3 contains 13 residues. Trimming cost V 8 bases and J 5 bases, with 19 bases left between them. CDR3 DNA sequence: TGCAGTCCTTTGAATCGGAGGGGCCACGAGCAGTACGTC. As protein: CSPLNRRGHEQYV.

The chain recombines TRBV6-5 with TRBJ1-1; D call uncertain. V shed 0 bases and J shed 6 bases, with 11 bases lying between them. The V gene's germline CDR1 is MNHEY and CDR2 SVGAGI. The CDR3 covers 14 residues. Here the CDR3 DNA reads TGTGCCAGCAGTTACTCGAAAGAAGGATCTGAAGCTTTCTTT. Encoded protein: CASSYSKEGSEAFF.

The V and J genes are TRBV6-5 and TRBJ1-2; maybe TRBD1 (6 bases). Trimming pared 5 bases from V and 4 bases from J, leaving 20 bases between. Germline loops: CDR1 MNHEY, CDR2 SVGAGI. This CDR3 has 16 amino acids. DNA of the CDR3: TGTGCCAGCAGTGCCTCTCCACGAGGACAGAGCTATGGCTACACCTTC. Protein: CASSASPRGQSYGYTF.